This T cell receptor beta chain was captured by sequencing in a study of neoadjuvant anti-PD-1 for oral cavity cancer. Data came from immunoSEQ multiplex PCR; TCRdb stores just in-frame clones and leaves some out. The sample includes approximately 67,000 clones, around 82% of them seen just once. This CDR3 comprises 14 residues. Germline CDR1 MNHEY, CDR2 SMNVEV (reference sequence). Unmatched junction bases numbered 12, after V lost 6 bases and J lost 10 bases. The J gene is TRBJ2-1, the V gene TRBV27; 7 bases agree with TRBD1. Sequencing was performed on PBMCs, taken before nivolumab (anti-PD-1) treatment. The sequence derives from a person aged 40 to 85 with oral cavity squamous cell carcinoma. The CDR3 loop reads CASSPTDREREQFF. The CDR3 bases are TGTGCCAGCAGCCCGACAGACAGGGAAAGGGAGCAGTTCTTC.